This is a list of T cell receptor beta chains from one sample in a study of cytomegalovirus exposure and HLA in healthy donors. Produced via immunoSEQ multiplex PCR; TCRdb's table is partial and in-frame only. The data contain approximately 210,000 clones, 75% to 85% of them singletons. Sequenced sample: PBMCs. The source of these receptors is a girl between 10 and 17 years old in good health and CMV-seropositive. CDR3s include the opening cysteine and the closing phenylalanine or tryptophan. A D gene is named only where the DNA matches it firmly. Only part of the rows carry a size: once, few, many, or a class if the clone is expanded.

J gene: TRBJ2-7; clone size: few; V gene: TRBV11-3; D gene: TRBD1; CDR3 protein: CASRGQGSDEQYF; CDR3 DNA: TGTGCCAGCCGTGGACAGGGATCCGACGAGCAGTACTTC
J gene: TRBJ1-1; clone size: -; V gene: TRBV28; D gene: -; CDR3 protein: CASSFRNHREAFF; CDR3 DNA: TGTGCCAGCAGTTTCCGTAACCACAGGGAAGCTTTCTTT
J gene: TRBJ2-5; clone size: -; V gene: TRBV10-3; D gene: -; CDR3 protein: CAISGRETETQYF; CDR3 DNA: TGTGCCATCAGTGGGAGAGAAACAGAGACCCAGTACTTC
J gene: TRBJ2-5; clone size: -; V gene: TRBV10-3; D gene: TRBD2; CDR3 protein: CAISNGLAGEGGAQYF; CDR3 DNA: TGTGCCATCAGCAATGGACTAGCGGGGGAAGGCGGGGCCCAGTACTTC
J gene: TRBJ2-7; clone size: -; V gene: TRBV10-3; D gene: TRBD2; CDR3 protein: CAISDKRGAEEQYF; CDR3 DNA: TGTGCCATCAGTGATAAGCGGGGGGCAGAGGAGCAGTACTTC
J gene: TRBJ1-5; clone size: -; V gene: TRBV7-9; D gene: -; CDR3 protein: CASSLGGVGNQPQHF; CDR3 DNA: TGTGCCAGCAGCTTAGGGGGGGTGGGCAATCAGCCCCAGCATTTT
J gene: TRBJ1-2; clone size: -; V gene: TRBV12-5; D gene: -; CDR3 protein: CASGSTVNYGYTF; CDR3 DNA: TGTGCTAGTGGTTCCACAGTGAACTATGGCTACACCTTC
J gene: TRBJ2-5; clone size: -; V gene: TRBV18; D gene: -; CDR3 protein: CASSPDGKETQYF; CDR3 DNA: TGTGCCAGCTCACCGGACGGGAAAGAGACCCAGTACTTC
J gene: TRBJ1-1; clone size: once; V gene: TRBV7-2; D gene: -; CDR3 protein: CASSLGGELEAFF; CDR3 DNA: TGTGCCAGCAGCTTAGGTGGAGAACTTGAAGCTTTCTTT
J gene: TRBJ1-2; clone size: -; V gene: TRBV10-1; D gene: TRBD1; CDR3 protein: CASSDGQGGSYTF; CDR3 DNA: TGCGCCAGCAGTGACGGACAGGGTGGGAGCTACACCTTC
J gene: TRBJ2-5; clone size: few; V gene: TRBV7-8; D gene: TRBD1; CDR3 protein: CASSLEGGQGAETQYF; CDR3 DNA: TGTGCCAGCAGCTTAGAGGGGGGACAGGGCGCGGAGACCCAGTACTTC
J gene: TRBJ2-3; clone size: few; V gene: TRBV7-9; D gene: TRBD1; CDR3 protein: CASSLWDRFTDTQYF; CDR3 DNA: TGTGCCAGCAGCTTATGGGACAGGTTCACAGATACGCAGTATTTT
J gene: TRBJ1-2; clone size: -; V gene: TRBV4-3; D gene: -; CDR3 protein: CASSQESHTAYGYTF; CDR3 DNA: TGCGCCAGCAGCCAAGAGTCCCACACCGCCTATGGCTACACCTTC
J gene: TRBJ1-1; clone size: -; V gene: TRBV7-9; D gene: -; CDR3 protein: CASSLDMQGRAFF; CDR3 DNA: TGTGCCAGCAGCTTAGATATGCAGGGCCGTGCTTTCTTT
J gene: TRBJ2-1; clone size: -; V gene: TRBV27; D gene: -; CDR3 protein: CASSLRGEGYSYNEQFF; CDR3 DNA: TGTGCCAGCAGTTTACGAGGTGAGGGCTACTCCTACAATGAGCAGTTCTTC
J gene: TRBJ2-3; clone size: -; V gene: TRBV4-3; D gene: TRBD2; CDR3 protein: CASSQDGAGGPPDTQYF; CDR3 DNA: TGCGCCAGCAGCCAAGATGGGGCGGGGGGGCCCCCAGATACGCAGTATTTT